This entry lists 13 T cell receptor beta chains sequenced from one sample in a study of cytomegalovirus exposure and HLA in healthy donors. The PCR was carried out with 60 Vbeta primers and 13 Jbeta primers. Sequencing used immunoSEQ multiplex PCR; TCRdb keeps in-frame clones, though not all of them. The data hold 150,000 to 180,000 clones, with about four fifths observed a single time. Sequencing was performed on PBMCs. Source of these receptors: a young man in good health and CMV-seropositive.

The chain joins TRBV29-1 to TRBJ2-1; D is possibly TRBD1 (6 bases). There are 13 residues in the CDR3. CDR1 is SQVTM and CDR2 is ANQGSEA in the germline V gene. Trimming removed 4 bases from V and 4 bases from J, with 11 bases in between. Here the CDR3 DNA reads TGCAGCGTTGGCCGGGACACATACAATGAGCAGTTCTTC. This translates into CSVGRDTYNEQFF.

The DNA of the CDR3 is TGTGCCACCAGCAGAGGACAGGGGAGGACCTACGAGCAGTACTTC. This translates into CATSRGQGRTYEQYF. The rearrangement links TRBV15 to TRBJ2-7; 8 bases match TRBD1. CDR1 is LNHNV, CDR2 YYDKDF, per germline (reference sequence). The CDR3 covers 15 residues. V dropped 1 base and J dropped 2; count of bases not matched to a gene: 4.

The chain carries TRBV5-5 and TRBJ2-2, with a tentative D call TRBD1 (6 bases). The CDR3 is 12 residues long. Germline CDR1 is SGHKS and CDR2 is YYEKEE (reference sequence). Trimming stripped 4 bases from V and 12 bases from J, with 13 bases between. The CDR3 bases are TGTGCCAGCAGCCTATGGACAGAGCAGCTGTTTTTT. This translates into CASSLWTEQLFF.

The V call is TRBV7-2, the J call TRBJ1-5; 7 bases are a match to TRBD1. Germline CDR1 and CDR2: SGHTA and FQGNSA. V was clipped by 5 bases and J by 4 bases; unmatched bases: 2. The CDR3 is 13 amino acids. DNA of the CDR3: TGTGCCAGCAGCAGCAGGGGGAATCAGCCCCAGCATTTT. It yields the protein CASSSRGNQPQHF.

The chain uses TRBV6-5 and TRBJ1-4; 7 bases fit TRBD1. V was clipped by 2 bases and J by 8 bases; unmatched bases: 11. Germline V gives CDR1 MNHEY, CDR2 SVGAGI. This CDR3 is 16 amino acids long. The CDR3 DNA is TGTGCCAGCAGTTACAGGGGGCTTGCGATTGACGAAAAACTGTTTTTT. Translated, it gives CASSYRGLAIDEKLFF.

For this clone: At one end, the junction sequence differs from germline, possibly due to a read error. The chain combines TRBV11-2 with TRBJ1-4; D perhaps matches TRBD1 (5 bases). This CDR3 region has 14 residues. CDR1 and CDR2 (germline): SGHAT, FQNNGV. CDR3 DNA: TGTGCCAGCAGACCATGGGGCCCTAAGGAAAAACTGTTTTTT. Translation gives CASRPWGPKEKLFF.

V is TRBV4-1 and J is TRBJ2-7; D is ambiguous. Germline loops: CDR1 MGHRA, CDR2 YSYEKL. This CDR3 is built from 16 residues. Trimming left V 0 bases short and J 0 bases short, with 12 bases between. CDR3 in amino acids: CASSQEPRQASYEQYF. The CDR3 coding sequence is TGCGCCAGCAGCCAAGAACCCCGGCAGGCCTCCTACGAGCAGTACTTC.

This clone was counted only a few times. The gene calls are TRBV30 and TRBJ1-2; 7 bases are shared with TRBD1. Germline V lookup: CDR1 GTSNPN, CDR2 SVGIG (reference sequence). The CDR3 loop spans 12 amino acids. J gave up 3 bases and V 4 bases, and 2 bases lay outside the gene matches. The CDR3 spells CAWTGGDYGYTF. Here the CDR3 DNA reads TGTGCCTGGACAGGGGGAGACTATGGCTACACCTTC.

J is TRBJ1-4 and V is TRBV30; the D is unclear. This CDR3 is built from 12 residues. CDR1 and CDR2 from the germline V gene are GTSNPN and SVGIG (reference sequence). Trimming shortened V by 8 bases and J by 11 bases, and 18 bases separated the two germline ends. The CDR3 reads CALLLGGLKLFF. In DNA, the CDR3 is TGTGCCCTACTCTTGGGAGGGTTGAAACTGTTTTTT.

V usage is TRBV7-2 and J usage is TRBJ1-1; TRBD1 agrees at 7 bases. CDR3 length equals 18 residues. Germline V gene data show CDR1 as SGHTA and CDR2 as FQGNSA. After removal of 5 bases from V and 7 bases from J, the junction contained 22 bases not matched to a gene. The DNA for the CDR3 is TGTGCCAGCAGCCGAGGGGGCAGGGGCTTTTTGAATCCCATTGAAGCTTTCTTT. This encodes CASSRGGRGFLNPIEAFF. Based on the CDR3 plus reference TRBV7-2 and TRBJ1-1, the full variable domain is GAGVSQSPSNKVTEKGKDVELRCDPISGHTALYWYRQSLGQGLEFLIYFQGNSAPDKSGLPSDRFSAERTGGSVSTLTIQRTQQEDSAVYLCASSRGGRGFLNPIEAFFGQGTRLTVV.

V usage is TRBV5-1 and J usage is TRBJ1-1, with 10 bases matching TRBD1. CDR1 SGHRS and CDR2 YFSETQ come from the germline V gene. The V and J ends lost 4 bases and 5 bases, in that order; junction bases with no gene match: 5. The CDR3 is 14 residues long. The CDR3 nucleotides are TGCGCCAGCAGCCAGGGACAGGGGAAGACTGAAGCTTTCTTT. Protein product: CASSQGQGKTEAFF.

This clone showed up just a few times. The sample contains more than one DNA sequence encoding this CDR3. The chain recombines TRBV29-1 with TRBJ1-5; no firm D call. The germline V and J ends were trimmed by 4 bases and 2 bases, with 15 bases remaining between them. Germline V lookup: CDR1 SQVTM, CDR2 ANQGSEA. CDR3 size: 15 residues. CDR3 region: CSVADGVLGNQPQHF. CDR3 DNA: TGCAGCGTTGCTGACGGGGTCCTAGGCAATCAGCCCCAGCATTTT.

The chain has TRBV29-1 and TRBJ2-1; TRBD1 aligns across 9 bases. Per germline, CDR1 SQVTM and CDR2 ANQGSEA. Losses at the gene ends were 7 bases for V and 8 bases for J; bases not matched to a gene: 12. The CDR3 is 14 residues long. CDR3 coding DNA: TGCAGCGCTGGGGGGACAGGGAATTTCCATGAGCAGTTCTTC. Translated: CSAGGTGNFHEQFF.